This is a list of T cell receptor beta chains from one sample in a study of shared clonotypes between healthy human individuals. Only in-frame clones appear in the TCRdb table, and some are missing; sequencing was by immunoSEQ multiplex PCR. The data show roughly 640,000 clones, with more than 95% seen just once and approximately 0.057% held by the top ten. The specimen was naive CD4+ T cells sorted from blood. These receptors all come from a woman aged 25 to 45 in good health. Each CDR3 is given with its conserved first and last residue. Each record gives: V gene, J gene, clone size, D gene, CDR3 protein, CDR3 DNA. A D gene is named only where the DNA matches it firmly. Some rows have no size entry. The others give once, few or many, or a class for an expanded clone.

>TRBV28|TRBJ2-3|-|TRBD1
CASLQTGQGYTDTQYF
TGTGCCAGCCTCCAGACGGGACAGGGGTACACAGATACGCAGTATTTT
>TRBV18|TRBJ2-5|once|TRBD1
CASSPSGQGYETQYF
TGTGCCAGCTCACCATCCGGACAGGGGTATGAGACCCAGTACTTC
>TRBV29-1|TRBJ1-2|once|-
CSADRDNPYGYTF
TGCAGCGCTGACCGGGACAACCCATATGGCTACACCTTC
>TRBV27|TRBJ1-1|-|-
CASSPRTAPAIFF
TGTGCCAGCAGTCCCCGGACAGCCCCCGCGATTTTCTTT
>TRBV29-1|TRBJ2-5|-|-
CSVVIAEGPQETQYF
TGCAGCGTTGTAATCGCGGAGGGGCCCCAAGAGACCCAGTACTTC
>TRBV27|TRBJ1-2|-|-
CASSSYLQGRGYTF
TGTGCCAGCAGTTCATACCTACAGGGCCGGGGCTACACCTTC
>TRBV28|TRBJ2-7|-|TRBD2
CASSLAGTSGIYEQYF
TGTGCCAGCAGTTTAGCCGGGACTAGCGGGATCTACGAGCAGTACTTC
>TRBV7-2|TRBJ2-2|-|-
CASSLEAGNTGELFF
TGTGCCAGCAGCTTAGAGGCAGGGAACACCGGGGAGCTGTTTTTT
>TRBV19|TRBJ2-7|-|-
CASSDLRDEQYF
TGTGCCAGTAGTGACCTCAGGGACGAGCAGTACTTC
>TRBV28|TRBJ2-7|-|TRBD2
CASTLTSPSYEQYF
TGTGCCAGCACCTTGACTAGCCCCTCCTACGAGCAGTACTTC
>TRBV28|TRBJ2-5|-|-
CASRFGGLAKLDGQYF
TGTGCCAGCAGATTCGGGGGCTTAGCTAAGTTGGACGGCCAGTACTTC
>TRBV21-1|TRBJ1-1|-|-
CASSKVEDRGYTEAFF
TGTGCCAGCAGCAAAGTAGAGGACAGGGGGTATACTGAAGCTTTCTTT
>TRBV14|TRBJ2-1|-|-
CASSQESERSGLSYNEQFF
TGTGCCAGCAGCCAAGAATCTGAACGATCTGGACTCTCCTACAATGAGCAGTTCTTC
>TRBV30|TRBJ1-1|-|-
CASSGGEDTEAFF
TGTGCCTCGAGCGGGGGCGAGGACACTGAAGCTTTCTTT
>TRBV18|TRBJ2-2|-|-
CASSALGVGASNTGELFF
TGTGCCAGCTCAGCCCTGGGAGTGGGGGCTTCGAACACCGGGGAGCTGTTTTTT
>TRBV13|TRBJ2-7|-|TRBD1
CASSRRTGGYEQYF
TGTGCCAGCAGCCGGCGGACAGGGGGCTACGAGCAGTACTTC
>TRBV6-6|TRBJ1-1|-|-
CASSSGTGIEAFF
TGTGCCAGCAGTTCAGGCACAGGGATCGAAGCTTTCTTT
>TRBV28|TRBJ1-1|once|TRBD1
CASSFESGGVNAFF
TGTGCCAGCAGTTTTGAGTCAGGGGGCGTGAATGCTTTCTTT
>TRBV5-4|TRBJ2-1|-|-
CASSSVANEQFF
TGTGCCAGCAGCTCCGTGGCCAATGAGCAGTTCTTC
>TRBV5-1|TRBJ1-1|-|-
CASSLKSAGPLAFF
TGCGCCAGCAGCTTGAAATCGGCGGGGCCGTTGGCTTTCTTT
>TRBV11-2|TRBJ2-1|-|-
CASSLSGNEQFF
TGTGCCAGCAGCTTATCGGGTAATGAGCAGTTCTTC
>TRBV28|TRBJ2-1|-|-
CASSLVDNEQFF
TGTGCCAGCAGCCTAGTTGACAATGAGCAGTTCTTC
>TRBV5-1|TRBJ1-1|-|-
CASSLRVGEGMNTEAFF
TGCGCCAGCAGCTTGCGGGTCGGGGAGGGGATGAACACTGAAGCTTTCTTT
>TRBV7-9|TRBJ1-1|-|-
CASSLAGGEGEAFF
TGTGCCAGCAGCTTAGCGGGAGGGGAGGGTGAAGCTTTCTTT
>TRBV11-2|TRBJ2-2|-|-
CASSERNTGELFF
TGTGCCAGCAGCGAAAGGAACACCGGGGAGCTGTTTTTT
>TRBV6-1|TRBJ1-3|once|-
CASSNRESGNTIYF
TGTGCCAGCAGTAACAGGGAGTCTGGAAACACCATATATTTT
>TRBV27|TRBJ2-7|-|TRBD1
CASSSLGTGSYEQYF
TGTGCCAGCAGTTCACTCGGGACAGGGTCCTACGAGCAGTACTTC